There are a few counts of the clone carrying this T cell receptor beta chain. No antigen is known for it. This entry comes from a study of Graves' ophthalmopathy and Graves' hyperthyroidism. Looking at the study overall: Before any treatment, peripheral blood was taken at the initial diagnosis.

The study's findings and limits: The model achieved approximately 71% sensitivity and less than 85% specificity for ophthalmopathy progression. A majority of expanded thyroid clonotypes exceeding 0.001 frequency were likewise present in blood.

The CDR3 consists of 14 residues. With 2 bases removed from V and 1 base from J, the gap between germline ends came to 8 bases. Germline CDR1 MNHEY, CDR2 SVGAGI. Amplification targeted the TCR beta CDR3 regions, with RNA transcripts as the source material. Second-round multiplex PCR followed a first-round RT-PCR using HTBI primers. TCRdb recomputed calls from the multiplex PCR reads with MiXCR, one row per CDR3 protein. The sample lists 650,000 to 900,000 distinct CDR3 sequences, roughly 40% occurring once. Physicians reached a diagnosis by relying on clinical symptoms, serum thyroxine, TRAb, thyroid ultrasound and orbital computed tomography.

The rearrangement joins TRBV6-5 to TRBJ2-5; D is perhaps TRBD1 (5 bases). The clonotype comes from an adult man with Graves' ophthalmopathy. The sequenced sample was peripheral blood. As DNA, the CDR3 is TGTGCCAGCAGTTACGGGGCGGTCCAAGAGACCCAGTACTTC. It is translated as CASSYGAVQETQYF.